This TCR beta chain was found in a study of beta chain features in type 1 diabetes. Study summary: Sorted cells examined across all samples numbered 100 million to 140 million. Findings and limits, study-wide: Shorter TCRB CDR3s, moderately but significantly so, were found in Type 1 diabetes patients in all four CD4+ subsets. In the patient group, naive, central memory and Treg TCRB repertoires seemed more alike than in the healthy donor group. For type 1 diabetes patients, VDJ junctions showed fewer insertions and more deletions.

Sequencing targeted expressed TCRB transcripts, as all isolated RNA had been reverse transcribed. TCRdb keeps only in-frame clones here, not all; method: immunoSEQ multiplex PCR. The sample holds under 900,000 clones, 15% to 20% seen once. Comment on this clone: Its antigen is currently unknown.

This clonotype originated in a woman between 18 and 30 years old in good health. Material: naive CD4+ T cells from blood.

The CDR3 DNA sequence: TGCGCCAGCGGGGTGGAGCTGAGCGGGATAAAACAAGAGACCCAGTACTTC. Translated, it gives CASGVELSGIKQETQYF. The genes are TRBV5-1 and TRBJ2-5; 7 bases are shared with TRBD2. With V trimmed by 7 bases and J by 2 bases, 17 bases remained unmatched. The germline V gene encodes CDR1 SGHRS and CDR2 YFSETQ. CDR3 length: 17 residues.